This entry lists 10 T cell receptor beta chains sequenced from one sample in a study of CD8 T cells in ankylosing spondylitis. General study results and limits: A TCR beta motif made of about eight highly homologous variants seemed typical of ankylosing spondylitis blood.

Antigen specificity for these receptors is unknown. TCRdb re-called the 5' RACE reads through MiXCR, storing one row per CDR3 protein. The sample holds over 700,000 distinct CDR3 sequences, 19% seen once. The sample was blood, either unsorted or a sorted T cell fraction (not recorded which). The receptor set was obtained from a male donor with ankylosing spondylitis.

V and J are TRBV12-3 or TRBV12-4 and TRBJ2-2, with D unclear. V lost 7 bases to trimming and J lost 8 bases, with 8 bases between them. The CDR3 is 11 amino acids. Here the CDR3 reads CASNQRGELFF. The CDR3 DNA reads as TGTGCCAGCAACCAAAGGGGGGAGCTGTTTTTT.

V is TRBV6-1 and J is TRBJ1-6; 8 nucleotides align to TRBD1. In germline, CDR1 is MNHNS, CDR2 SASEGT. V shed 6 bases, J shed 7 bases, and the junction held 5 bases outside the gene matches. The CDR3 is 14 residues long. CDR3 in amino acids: CASRKTGENSPLHF. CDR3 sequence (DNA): TGTGCCAGCAGAAAGACAGGGGAGAATTCACCCCTCCACTTT.

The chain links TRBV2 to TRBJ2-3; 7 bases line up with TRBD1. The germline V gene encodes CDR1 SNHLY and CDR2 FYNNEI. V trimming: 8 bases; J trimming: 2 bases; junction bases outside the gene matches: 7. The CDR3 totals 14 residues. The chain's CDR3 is CASPRQGYTDTQYF. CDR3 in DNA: TGTGCCAGCCCCCGACAGGGATACACAGATACGCAGTATTTT.

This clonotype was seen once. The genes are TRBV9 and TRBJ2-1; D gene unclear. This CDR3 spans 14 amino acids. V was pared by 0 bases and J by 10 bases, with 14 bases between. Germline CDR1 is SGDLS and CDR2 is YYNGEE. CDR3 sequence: CASSVVGSPGEQFF. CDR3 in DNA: TGTGCCAGCAGCGTAGTCGGAAGCCCGGGCGAGCAGTTCTTC.

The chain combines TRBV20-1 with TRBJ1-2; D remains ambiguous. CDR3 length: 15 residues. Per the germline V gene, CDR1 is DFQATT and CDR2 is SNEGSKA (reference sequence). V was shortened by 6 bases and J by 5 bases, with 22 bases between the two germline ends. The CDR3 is CSASPRRGDLYGYTF. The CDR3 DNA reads TGCAGTGCATCCCCCAGACGCGGAGACCTTTATGGCTACACCTTC.

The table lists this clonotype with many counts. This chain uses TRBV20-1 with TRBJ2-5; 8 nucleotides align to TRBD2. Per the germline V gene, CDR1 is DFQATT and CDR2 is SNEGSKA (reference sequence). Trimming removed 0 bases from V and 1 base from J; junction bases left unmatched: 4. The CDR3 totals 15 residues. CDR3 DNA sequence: TGCAGTGCTAGAGATTTGCGGGAGGCCCAAGAGACCCAGTACTTC. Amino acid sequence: CSARDLREAQETQYF.

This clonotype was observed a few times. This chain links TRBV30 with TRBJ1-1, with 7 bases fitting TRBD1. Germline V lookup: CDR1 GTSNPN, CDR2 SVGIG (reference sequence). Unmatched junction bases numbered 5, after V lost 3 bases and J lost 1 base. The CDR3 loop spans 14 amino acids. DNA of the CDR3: TGTGCCTGGAGCAGGAACAGGGGGAACACTGAAGCTTTCTTT. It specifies CAWSRNRGNTEAFF.

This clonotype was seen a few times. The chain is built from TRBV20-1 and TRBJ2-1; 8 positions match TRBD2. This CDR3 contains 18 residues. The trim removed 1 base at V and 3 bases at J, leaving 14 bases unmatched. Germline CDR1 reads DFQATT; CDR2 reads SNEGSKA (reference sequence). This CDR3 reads CSARVYQAGAAYYNEQFF. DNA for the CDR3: TGCAGTGCTAGAGTTTATCAAGCGGGGGCCGCCTACTACAATGAGCAGTTCTTC.

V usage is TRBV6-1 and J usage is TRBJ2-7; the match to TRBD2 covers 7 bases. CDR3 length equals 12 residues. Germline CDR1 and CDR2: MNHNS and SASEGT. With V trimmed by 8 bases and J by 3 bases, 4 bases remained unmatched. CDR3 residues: CASAGDLYEQYF. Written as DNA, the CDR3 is TGTGCCAGCGCGGGGGACCTCTACGAGCAGTACTTC.

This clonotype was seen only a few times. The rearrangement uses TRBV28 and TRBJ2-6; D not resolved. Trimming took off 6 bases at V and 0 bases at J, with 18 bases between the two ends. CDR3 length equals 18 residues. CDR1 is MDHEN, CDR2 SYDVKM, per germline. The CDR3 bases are TGTGCCAGCAGCCGGGCTCCCACAGCTTCCTCTGGGGCCAACGTCCTGACTTTC. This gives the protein CASSRAPTASSGANVLTF.